This T cell receptor (beta chain) originates from a study of PD-L1 blockade in urothelial cancer. Overall study context: About 90% of the roughly 29 patients were men whose urothelial cancer was bladder-origin. A median blood sample held about 140,000 T cells and tens of thousands of unique TCRs.

Time point described: pretreatment peripheral blood. Patients suffered from locally advanced or metastatic urothelial carcinoma. The assay was immunoSEQ multiplex PCR, and TCRdb's table has in-frame clones only and misses some. The data show about 50,000 clones, approximately 85% seen once. Per the germline V gene, CDR1 is LNHNV and CDR2 is YYDKDF (reference sequence). The CDR3 loop spans 15 amino acids. V was clipped by 0 bases and J by 7 bases, with 13 bases between them. The sample consisted of PBMCs, taken around atezolizumab (anti-PD-L1) treatment. The chain uses TRBV15 and TRBJ2-1; a possible D gene is TRBD1 (7 bases). This TCR derives from a man aged 70 or older with urothelial cancer. The CDR3 sequence: CATSRDHAGGNEQFF. CDR3 DNA: TGTGCCACCAGCAGAGATCATGCAGGGGGGAATGAGCAGTTCTTC.